A single TCR beta chain is shown here with its context. Clones were read by immunoSEQ multiplex PCR, and TCRdb kept only the in-frame ones, dropping some. Of 80,000 to 100,000 clones in the sample, less than 95% were seen once. These data originate in a study of blood T cell repertoires in COVID-19. The V and J ends lost 2 bases and 5 bases, in that order; junction bases with no gene match: 3. Germline V CDR1 and CDR2: SGHAT, FQNNGV. This CDR3 has 14 residues. The chain employs TRBV11-2 and TRBJ1-5, with 7 positions matching TRBD1. The TCR was taken from a man between 60 and 70 years old with acute or convalescent COVID-19. Sequencing was done on a sample of peripheral blood. The CDR3 loop reads CASSLSGGDQPQHF. The CDR3 DNA is TGTGCCAGCAGCTTATCAGGGGGAGATCAGCCCCAGCATTTT.